This T cell receptor (beta chain) came from a study of T cells after yellow fever vaccination. In the study overall: SMART-Seq v4 Ultra Low Input prepared the low-cell-number fractions.

Study observations and caveats: Subsequent booster samples again held most clones from primary vaccination (96% CD4, 88% CD8). A weaker secondary response peaked on day 5, the primary on day 15.

CDR1 and CDR2 from the germline V gene are DFQATT and SNEGSKA (reference sequence). The CDR3 consists of 17 residues. The trim removed 5 bases at V and 0 bases at J, leaving 7 bases unmatched. TCRdb processed the 5' RACE reads anew with MiXCR; each CDR3 protein has one entry. This table holds hundreds of thousands of distinct CDR3 sequences, about a sixth found once. A few counts support this clonotype. Its antigen is still unknown. This sequence joins TRBV20-1 and TRBJ2-1, with 13 bases fitting TRBD2. The TCR sequence derives from a man younger than 35 who received the YFV17D yellow fever vaccine. This material consisted of PBMCs, taken 4 to 5 days after the first yellow fever vaccination. CDR3 protein: CSASPLAGGSSYNEQFF. For the CDR3, the DNA is TGCAGTGCTTCCCCACTAGCGGGGGGGAGCTCCTACAATGAGCAGTTCTTC.